This TCR beta chain stems from a study of shared clonotypes between healthy human individuals. Measured with immunoSEQ multiplex PCR; TCRdb has only the in-frame clones, and not every one. Among hundreds of thousands of clones listed, 85% to 95% were seen once. Terminally differentiated effector memory CD45RA+ cells were left out of the naive CD8 fraction, which was CD45RO-negative and positively selected for CCR7. With 6 bases removed from V and 4 bases from J, the gap between germline ends came to 21 bases. The CDR3 is 16 residues long. The germline V gene encodes CDR1 LNHDA and CDR2 SQIVND (reference sequence).

Sequences were obtained from naive CD8+ T cells sorted from blood. The chain has TRBV19 and TRBJ1-1; D unresolved. The receptor comes from a woman in her 30s in good health. The CDR3 bases are TGTGCCAGTAGCCTTATAGTGGGGATCAACCCCACTGAAGCTTTCTTT. Translating gives CASSLIVGINPTEAFF.